This T cell receptor (beta chain) was identified in a study of a mutant IDH1 vaccine in newly diagnosed glioma. Clones were sequenced by immunoSEQ multiplex PCR, and TCRdb holds only the in-frame ones, with some missing. The repertoire includes about 68,000 clones, 84% of them detected once, and approximately 12% sits in the top ten. In the case of this clone: The antigen is not known.

The sample's time point: week 35, safety follow-up. The investigators gave 300 ug of mutant IDH1 20-mer peptide in each vaccine dose, together with topical imiquimod. V lost 3 bases and J lost 0, with 5 bases in between. The CDR3 length is 13 residues. Looked up from germline, CDR1 is MRHNA and CDR2 is SNTAGT. V usage is TRBV6-4 and J usage is TRBJ1-1; D gene ambiguous. The input for sequencing was PBMCs, taken from a glioma patient whose treatment included an IDH1 peptide vaccine. This TCR was recovered from a man younger than 35 with glioma. The CDR3 DNA follows: TGTGCCAGCAGTGAGCAGTTGAACACTGAAGCTTTCTTT. It translates to CASSEQLNTEAFF.